This TCR beta chain comes out of a study of T-cell reconstitution after alpha-beta-depleted transplantation in children. Unique molecular identifiers were used in preparing the TCRbeta library. TCRdb ran MiXCR on the PCR reads and lists one entry per CDR3 protein. The table has about 72,000 distinct CDR3 sequences, 7.3% seen once. This clonotype was observed at least ten times. Germline V gives CDR1 DFQATT, CDR2 SNEGSKA (reference sequence). After removal of 3 bases from V and 2 bases from J, the junction contained 0 bases not matched to a gene. The CDR3 covers 13 residues. This sequence was found in a human donor who donated a stem cell graft to a child with acute lymphoblastic leukemia. The chain links TRBV20-1 to TRBJ2-1, with 8 bases identical to TRBD2. Sequences were derived from PBMCs from the stem cell graft donor, sampled from the stem cell graft. CDR3 nucleotide sequence: TGCAGTGCTAGGACTAGCGCCTACAATGAGCAGTTCTTC. This translates into CSARTSAYNEQFF.